A selection of T cell receptor beta chains follows, all from one sample in a study of blood T cell repertoires in COVID-19. The method was immunoSEQ multiplex PCR; TCRdb's version includes in-frame clones alone and lacks a portion of them. In the table there are around 230,000 clones, 70% to 90% of which are singletons. Sequenced material: PBMCs or T cells enriched from blood (not recorded which). These receptors were obtained from a man aged 35 to 55 who had recovered from COVID-19. The CDR3 runs from the conserved cysteine through the conserved F or W. The D gene is left open where the match is weak. Clone size is shown for a subset of rows, as once, few, many or a class of expanded clone.

j_gene	v_gene	abundance	d_gene	CDR3aa	CDR3nt
TRBJ2-1	TRBV24-1	.	.	CATSEHRDSYNEQFF	TGTGCCACCAGTGAGCATCGGGACTCCTACAATGAGCAGTTCTTC
TRBJ2-2	TRBV5-4	.	.	CASSLAGVLGSRAGELFF	TGTGCCAGCAGCTTGGCCGGCGTACTCGGGAGTCGTGCCGGGGAGCTGTTTTTT
TRBJ2-3	TRBV14	.	TRBD2	CASSLRLAGNTDTQYF	TGTGCCAGCAGCCTCAGACTAGCGGGGAACACAGATACGCAGTATTTT
TRBJ2-5	TRBV5-1	.	.	CASSLGGLGVETQYF	TGCGCCAGCAGCTTGGGGGGACTCGGGGTGGAGACCCAGTACTTC
TRBJ1-1	TRBV7-9	once	.	CASSMTARTEAFF	TGTGCCAGCAGCATGACAGCTCGGACTGAAGCTTTCTTT
TRBJ2-3	TRBV24-1	.	TRBD1	CATQTGPDTQYF	TGTGCCACACAGACAGGGCCAGATACGCAGTATTTT
TRBJ1-3	TRBV20-1	.	.	CSASGQNSGNTIYF	TGCAGTGCTAGTGGGCAGAACTCTGGAAACACCATATATTTT
TRBJ2-3	TRBV5-1	once	TRBD2	CASSLGLAGGPTDTQYF	TGCGCCAGCAGCTTGGGACTAGCGGGGGGACCCACAGATACGCAGTATTTT
TRBJ2-2	TRBV2	.	.	CASSWAGTTGELFF	TGTGCCAGCAGTTGGGCCGGAACCACCGGGGAGCTGTTTTTT
TRBJ1-1	TRBV11-1	.	.	CASSPWTDNTEAFF	TGTGCCAGCAGCCCATGGACAGACAACACTGAAGCTTTCTTT
TRBJ1-1	TRBV3-1/TRBV3-2	.	.	CASSSGGGRTEAFF	TGTGCCAGCAGCTCCGGGGGGGGGCGAACTGAAGCTTTCTTT
TRBJ1-3	TRBV2	.	TRBD1	CASEEGQGFSSGNTIYF	TGTGCCAGCGAGGAGGGACAGGGCTTCAGCTCTGGAAACACCATATATTTT
TRBJ1-2	TRBV27	.	TRBD1	CASSYKGTGSGYTF	TGTGCCAGCAGTTATAAGGGGACAGGCTCCGGCTACACCTTC
TRBJ1-1	TRBV19	.	.	CASSPDRPGAFF	TGTGCCAGTAGCCCAGACAGGCCTGGAGCTTTCTTT
TRBJ2-4	TRBV18	.	.	CASSRSVAENIQYF	TGTGCCAGCTCACGTAGCGTGGCCGAAAACATTCAGTACTTC
TRBJ2-3	TRBV5-5	once	.	CASSLGAGSTDTQYF	TGTGCCAGCAGCTTGGGGGCGGGGAGCACAGATACGCAGTATTTT
TRBJ1-1	TRBV6-5	.	.	CASSTTGYTEAFF	TGTGCCAGCAGTACAACAGGGTACACTGAAGCTTTCTTT
TRBJ2-3	TRBV6-5	.	TRBD2	CASSFDAGGPTDTQYF	TGTGCCAGCAGTTTCGATGCGGGAGGGCCGACAGATACGCAGTATTTT
TRBJ1-1	TRBV7-9	.	TRBD1	CASSPRTGGYTEAFF	TGTGCCAGCAGCCCTCGGACAGGGGGCTACACTGAAGCTTTCTTT
TRBJ2-3	TRBV6-1	.	TRBD1	CASSGRTGAGTDTQYF	TGTGCCAGCAGTGGTAGGACAGGGGCGGGCACAGATACGCAGTATTTT
TRBJ1-4	TRBV7-2	.	TRBD1	CASSFGTATNEKLFF	TGTGCCAGCAGCTTCGGGACAGCAACTAATGAAAAACTGTTTTTT
TRBJ1-1	TRBV6-5	.	.	CASSYSIGRGNTEAFF	TGTGCCAGCAGTTACAGCATCGGACGGGGGAACACTGAAGCTTTCTTT
TRBJ2-5	TRBV7-9	.	.	CASSLGQGTKSGETQYF	TGTGCCAGCAGCTTAGGACAGGGGACTAAATCGGGGGAGACCCAGTACTTC
TRBJ1-2	TRBV29-1	.	.	CSVGLTGYGYTF	TGCAGCGTTGGGCTGACGGGCTATGGCTACACCTTC
TRBJ2-1	TRBV5-4	.	TRBD1	CASSPGTGGLGDNEQFF	TGTGCCAGCAGCCCCGGGACAGGGGGCCTAGGTGACAATGAGCAGTTCTTC
TRBJ2-3	TRBV4-2	.	.	CASSQGQSGELTDTQYF	TGTGCCAGCAGCCAAGGTCAATCGGGTGAACTCACAGATACGCAGTATTTT
TRBJ2-6	TRBV9	.	.	CASTTTSGANVLTF	TGTGCCAGCACCACTACCTCTGGGGCCAACGTCCTGACTTTC
TRBJ2-1	TRBV30	.	TRBD2	CAWRATSPNEQFF	TGTGCCTGGAGGGCGACTAGCCCCAATGAGCAGTTCTTC
TRBJ2-6	TRBV7-3	.	.	CASSLSGSGANVLTF	TGTGCCAGCAGCTTGTCGGGCTCTGGGGCCAACGTCCTGACTTTC
TRBJ2-1	TRBV6-1	.	.	CASSERQTYNEQFF	TGTGCCAGCAGTGAAAGACAGACCTACAATGAGCAGTTCTTC
TRBJ1-6	TRBV25-1	.	TRBD1	CASSERDRYSPLHF	TGTGCCAGCAGTGAACGGGACAGATATTCACCCCTCCACTTT
TRBJ1-1	TRBV6-5	.	TRBD1	CASSYSPGQRNTEAFF	TGTGCCAGCAGTTACTCCCCGGGACAGCGGAACACTGAAGCTTTCTTT
TRBJ2-7	TRBV7-8	.	TRBD1	CASSLTGTGVKSHF	TGTGCCAGCAGCTTAACCGGGACAGGGGTGAAAAGTCACTTC
TRBJ1-5	TRBV7-2	.	.	CASSLTRVGYQPQHF	TGTGCCAGCAGCTTAACCAGGGTTGGGTATCAGCCCCAGCATTTT
TRBJ2-1	TRBV5-1	medium-sized	.	CASRIVSGQLNEQFF	TGCGCCAGCAGGATTGTAAGCGGCCAGCTCAATGAGCAGTTCTTC
TRBJ2-1	TRBV30	.	TRBD2	CAWSVEAGGYNEQFF	TGTGCCTGGAGTGTCGAAGCGGGAGGGTACAATGAGCAGTTCTTC
TRBJ2-7	TRBV16	.	.	CASSQFGDRWYEQYF	TGTGCCAGCAGCCAATTTGGTGACAGGTGGTACGAGCAGTACTTC
TRBJ2-1	TRBV5-5	.	.	CASSFDSSWGNEQFF	TGTGCCAGCAGCTTCGACAGTTCTTGGGGCAATGAGCAGTTCTTC
TRBJ2-1	TRBV7-2	few	.	CASSLDRHNEQFF	TGTGCCAGCAGCTTAGACAGACACAATGAGCAGTTCTTC
TRBJ1-6	TRBV18	many	.	CASSRAGERSPLHF	TGTGCCAGCTCGCGGGCGGGGGAGAGGTCACCCCTCCACTTT
TRBJ2-2	TRBV11-1	.	.	CASSLDSLIGELFF	TGTGCCAGCAGCCTTGACAGCCTAATCGGGGAGCTGTTTTTT
TRBJ1-5	TRBV12-3/TRBV12-4	once	.	CASSLASNQPQHF	TGTGCCAGCAGCCTCGCGAGCAATCAGCCCCAGCATTTT
TRBJ2-6	TRBV2	.	.	CASSGESTGANVLTF	TGTGCCAGCAGTGGGGAGTCTACTGGGGCCAACGTCCTGACTTTC
TRBJ2-7	TRBV7-9	.	.	CASSLDEGRDYYEQYF	TGTGCCAGCAGCTTAGACGAGGGCCGGGATTATTACGAGCAGTACTTC
TRBJ1-2	TRBV18	.	.	CASSPPEEVVPGGYTF	TGTGCCAGCTCACCACCGGAGGAGGTAGTCCCTGGGGGCTACACCTTC
TRBJ1-6	TRBV5-1	.	.	CASSLGGGEGSPLHF	TGCGCCAGCAGCTTAGGCGGAGGAGAGGGTTCACCCCTCCACTTT
TRBJ1-1	TRBV18	.	.	CASSRTGYMNTEAFF	TGTGCCAGCTCTCGAACAGGGTACATGAACACTGAAGCTTTCTTT
TRBJ2-3	TRBV6-1	.	TRBD2	CASSESSSGRDTQYF	TGTGCCAGCAGTGAATCGTCTAGCGGCCGGGATACGCAGTATTTT
TRBJ1-6	TRBV2	.	TRBD1	CASRPDRVNSPLHF	TGTGCCAGCAGGCCTGACAGGGTCAATTCACCCCTCCACTTT
TRBJ1-6	TRBV7-3	.	.	CASSSQGYNSPLHF	TGTGCCAGCAGCTCTCAGGGGTATAATTCACCCCTCCACTTT
TRBJ1-5	TRBV4-1	.	TRBD1	CASSQQGAGQPQHF	TGCGCCAGCAGCCAACAGGGGGCGGGTCAGCCCCAGCATTTT
TRBJ2-1	TRBV30	.	TRBD2	CAWYGGGYNEQFF	TGTGCCTGGTACGGGGGGGGCTACAATGAGCAGTTCTTC
TRBJ1-5	TRBV4-2	.	.	CASSKDIVQPQHF	TGTGCCAGCAGCAAAGACATTGTTCAGCCCCAGCATTTT
TRBJ1-4	TRBV4-1	few	.	CASSQERLNEKLFF	TGCGCCAGCAGCCAAGAGAGACTTAATGAAAAACTGTTTTTT